Sequencing of this T cell receptor (beta chain) was carried out in a study of blood T cells in healthy people across ages. This clonotype was seen a few times. With a J-beta primer mix and a sample-barcoded 5' primer, a second PCR ran about 7 to 11 cycles. From the 5' RACE reads, TCRdb called clonotypes with MiXCR, one entry per CDR3 protein. Of some 800,000 distinct CDR3 sequences listed, around 25% are singletons. In addition, the sample was reused for a study of T cells of mothers and their children.

The receptor's source is a boy aged 5-17 years in good health. The sequencing input was blood.

The DNA of the CDR3 is TGTGCCAGCAATCTCGTGGGGCAGGCGAATGGCTACACCTTC. Translated, it gives CASNLVGQANGYTF. The chain joins TRBV28 to TRBJ1-2; perhaps TRBD1 as D (5 bases). Germline V gene sequence: CDR1 MDHEN, CDR2 SYDVKM. The V and J ends lost 7 bases and 6 bases respectively, with 18 bases between them. The CDR3 length is 14 residues.